A single sample is the source of the 10 T cell receptor beta chains below, sequenced in a study of OX40 agonist ivuxolimab in advanced cancers. Produced via immunoSEQ multiplex PCR; TCRdb's table is partial and in-frame only. The repertoire holds around 90,000 clones, with 70% to 90% as singletons. Sample: CD4+ or CD8+ T cells sorted from blood, taken in a trial of the OX40 agonist ivuxolimab. The origin of the receptors is an adult with an advanced solid tumor such as melanoma, head and neck, liver or kidney cancer.

The chain combines TRBV18 with TRBJ1-2; D might be TRBD1 (5 bases). Germline CDR1 is KGHSH and CDR2 is LQKENI. Between the trimmed V and J ends, which lost 3 bases and 3 bases, there was a span of 11 bases. The CDR3 covers 14 residues. CDR3 loop: CASSPTGDYYGYTF. The CDR3 DNA follows: TGTGCCAGCTCACCTACAGGAGATTACTATGGCTACACCTTC. Filled out from reference TRBV18 and TRBJ1-2, the complete variable domain reads NAGVMQNPRHLVRRRGQEARLRCSPMKGHSHVYWYRQLPEEGLKFMVYLQKENIIDESGMPKERFSAEFPKEGPSILRIQQVVRGDSAAYFCASSPTGDYYGYTFGSGTRLTVV.

This clone was counted a few times. The chain is built from TRBV15 and TRBJ1-5; D ambiguous. The germline V gene encodes CDR1 LNHNV and CDR2 YYDKDF (reference sequence). Trimming took 0 bases from V and 0 from J, leaving 6 bases between them. This CDR3 comprises 15 residues. As DNA, the CDR3 is TGTGCCACCAGCAGAGATGGGGATAGCAATCAGCCCCAGCATTTT. This gives the protein CATSRDGDSNQPQHF.

The rearrangement joins TRBV28 to TRBJ1-2; 9 nucleotides line up with TRBD1. Germline-derived CDR1 and CDR2 are MDHEN and SYDVKM. V was clipped by 6 bases and J by 8 bases; unmatched bases: 13. There are 15 residues in the CDR3. DNA for the CDR3: TGTGCCAGCAGCACTGACAGGGGGGGGGCCGGGGGCTACACCTTC. As protein: CASSTDRGGAGGYTF.

This clone is a singleton in its sample. This chain joins TRBV4-2 and TRBJ1-1; perhaps TRBD1 as D (5 bases). Germline V gene lookup returns CDR1 LGHNA and CDR2 YNFKEQ. Trimming pared 2 bases from V and 6 bases from J, leaving 16 bases between. The CDR3 covers 15 residues. The CDR3 sequence: CASSQLSAGSAEAFF. The DNA of the CDR3 is TGTGCCAGCAGCCAACTATCGGCAGGGAGCGCTGAAGCTTTCTTT.

The chain joins TRBV29-1 to TRBJ2-3; D ambiguous. Trimming took off 4 bases at V and 2 bases at J, with 7 bases between the two ends. Germline CDR1 is SQVTM and CDR2 is ANQGSEA. This CDR3 comprises 12 residues. CDR3 sequence (DNA): TGCAGCGTTGTACCAGTCACAGATACGCAGTATTTT. Its protein is CSVVPVTDTQYF.

The V gene is TRBV11-3, the J gene TRBJ1-1; D is unclear. The V gene lost 1 base and the J gene lost 5 bases, with 8 bases spanning the gap. CDR3 length: 13 residues. Per germline, CDR1 SGHNT and CDR2 YENEEA. Here the CDR3 reads CASSLGPGTEAFF. CDR3 nucleotides: TGTGCCAGCAGCTTAGGTCCTGGGACTGAAGCTTTCTTT. Drawing the rest from reference TRBV11-3 and TRBJ1-1, the complete variable domain is EAGVVQSPRYKIIEKKQPVAFWCNPISGHNTLYWYLQNLGQGPELLIRYENEEAVDDSQLPKDRFSAERLKGVDSTLKIQPAELGDSAVYLCASSLGPGTEAFFGQGTRLTVV.

In this sample, this clone turned up a few times. The V and J genes are TRBV6-5 and TRBJ1-4; TRBD1 is a possible D gene (6 bases). V was trimmed by 0 bases and J by 7 bases, leaving 12 bases between them. This CDR3 has 15 amino acids. The germline CDR1 and CDR2 sequences are MNHEY and SVGAGI. CDR3 coding DNA: TGTGCCAGCAGTTACTCATTGGGACAAAGTGAAAAACTGTTTTTT. Its protein is CASSYSLGQSEKLFF.

This clone was seen once. The chain is built from TRBV11-3 and TRBJ2-1; D ambiguous. CDR1 and CDR2 from the germline V gene are SGHNT and YENEEA. V was pared by 10 bases and J by 0 bases, with 10 bases between. This CDR3 spans 13 amino acids. This chain's CDR3 is CATMSSSYNEQFF. The CDR3 DNA follows: TGTGCCACGATGAGCAGCTCCTACAATGAGCAGTTCTTC.

The V and J genes are TRBV7-8 and TRBJ1-3; the D is unclear. This CDR3 is built from 14 residues. The V end lost 5 bases, the J end lost 2 bases, and 10 bases lay between the germline ends. The germline gives CDR1 SGHVS, CDR2 FQNEAQ. CDR3 DNA: TGTGCCAGCAGCCACGAAATAACTGGAAACACCATATATTTT. Residues: CASSHEITGNTIYF.

The chain uses TRBV15 and TRBJ1-5; TRBD1 aligns across 12 bases. Looked up from germline, CDR1 is LNHNV and CDR2 is YYDKDF (reference sequence). V was clipped by 1 base and J by 10 bases; unmatched bases: 5. This CDR3 has 15 amino acids. CDR3 protein: CATSRAGTGGYPQHF. Written as DNA, the CDR3 is TGTGCCACCAGCAGAGCCGGGACAGGGGGCTATCCCCAGCATTTT.